These 4 T cell receptor beta chains were sequenced from one sample in a study of T cells in Graves' hyperthyroidism and ophthalmopathy. Using RNA transcripts as the source, TCR beta CDR3 regions were amplified. Initially, a first-round RT-PCR of the TCR CDR3 employed the HTBI primer set. One entry per CDR3 protein results from TCRdb running MiXCR on the multiplex PCR reads. Of 300,000 to 450,000 distinct CDR3 sequences listed, 18% are singletons. The sample comprised blood. The receptors were gathered from a man younger than 35 with Graves' ophthalmopathy.

This clonotype showed up many times. The rearrangement uses TRBV3-1 and TRBJ2-3; 9 bases are a match to TRBD1. The CDR3 totals 16 residues. The V gene end was trimmed by 1 base and the J gene end by 3 bases; junction bases not matched to a gene: 5. Germline CDR1 LGHDT, CDR2 YNNKEL (reference sequence). The CDR3 nucleotides are TGTGCCAGCAGCCAAGTAGGGGACAGGGAGACAGATACGCAGTATTTT. Encoded protein: CASSQVGDRETDTQYF.

This clonotype was seen only a few times. V usage is TRBV7-9 and J usage is TRBJ2-2; D may be TRBD1 (6 bases). The CDR3 extends over 16 amino acids. The V gene's germline CDR1 is SEHNR and CDR2 FQNEAQ (reference sequence). Trimming removed 7 bases from V and 2 bases from J, with 17 bases in between. The chain's CDR3 is CASILQSTGNTGELFF. The DNA of the CDR3 is TGTGCCAGCATCCTACAATCGACAGGCAACACCGGGGAGCTGTTTTTT.

This clonotype was counted at least ten times. The rearrangement links TRBV5-1 to TRBJ1-4, with a tentative D call TRBD1 (5 bases). Germline V gives CDR1 SGHRS, CDR2 YFSETQ. Trimming stripped 2 bases from V and 4 bases from J, with 12 bases between. This CDR3 spans 15 amino acids. CDR3 in DNA: TGCGCCAGCAGCTTCGCCGGGGCTAATAATGAAAAACTGTTTTTT. Protein product: CASSFAGANNEKLFF.

This clonotype was recorded many times. CDR3 residues: CASHPEEAFF. The CDR3 bases are TGTGCCAGCCACCCGGAAGAAGCTTTCTTT. The J gene is TRBJ1-1, the V gene TRBV7-9; D is undetermined. Germline V gene sequence: CDR1 SEHNR, CDR2 FQNEAQ (reference sequence). This CDR3 contains 10 residues. V lost 8 bases and J 8 bases, leaving 9 bases between the germline ends. Drawing the rest from reference TRBV7-9 and TRBJ1-1, the complete variable domain is DTGVSQNPRHKITKRGQNVTFRCDPISEHNRLYWYRQTLGQGPEFLTYFQNEAQLEKSRLLSDRFSAERPKGSFSTLEIQRTEQGDSAMYLCASHPEEAFFGQGTRLTVV.